This TCR beta chain was profiled in a study of early T cells in non-severe SARS-CoV-2 infection. Study as a whole: Sequenced bulk RNA came from whole blood that was unsorted, and chains were unpaired. Points from the study as a whole: Anti-spike CD8 specificities were favored by VDJdb matching, whose results missed private and CD4 specificities.

Details on this clonotype: The antigen remains undetermined.

Molecules of cDNA were individually given unique molecular identifiers that were attached to them. In TCRdb, the 5' RACE reads were re-called with MiXCR into one record per CDR3 protein. This table holds around 64,000 distinct CDR3 sequences, about an eighth found once. Germline trimming cut 6 bases from V and 4 bases from J; bases unmatched to any gene: 11. CDR1 and CDR2 from the germline V gene are ENHRY and SYGVKD. CDR3 length equals 16 residues. The chain carries TRBV10-3 and TRBJ2-3; TRBD2 agrees at 9 bases. The sequences come from whole blood, collected at baseline. The sequence was collected from an adult who was a healthcare worker with PCR-confirmed SARS-CoV-2 infection or an uninfected control (not recorded which). CDR3: CAISLLAGATSDTQYF. The CDR3 DNA reads as TGTGCCATCAGCTTGTTAGCGGGAGCCACATCAGATACGCAGTATTTT.